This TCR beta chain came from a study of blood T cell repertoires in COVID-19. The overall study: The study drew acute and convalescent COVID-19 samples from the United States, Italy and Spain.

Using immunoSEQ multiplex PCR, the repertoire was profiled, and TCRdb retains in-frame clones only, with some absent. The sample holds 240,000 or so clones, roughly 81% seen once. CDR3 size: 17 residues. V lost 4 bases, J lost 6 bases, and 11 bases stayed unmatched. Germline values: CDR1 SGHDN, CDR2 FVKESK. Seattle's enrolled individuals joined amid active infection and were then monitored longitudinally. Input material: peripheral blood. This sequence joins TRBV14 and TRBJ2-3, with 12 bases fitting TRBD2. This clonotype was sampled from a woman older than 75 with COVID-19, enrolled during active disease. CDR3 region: CASSLPGTSGPRDTQYF. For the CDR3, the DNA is TGTGCCAGCAGCCTTCCCGGGACTAGCGGGCCTAGGGATACGCAGTATTTT.